This T cell receptor beta chain was recorded in a study of spatial heterogeneity in lung cancer (dated by TCRdb to between 2018 and 2021). Describing the broader study: The donors were 65 to 90 patients from the lung TRACERx cohort who had early-stage, untreated non-small cell lung cancer. In non-small cell lung cancer, the study made a quantitative comparison of TCR alpha and beta repertoires among multiple tumor regions, matched nontumor lung and blood. Follow-up PBMC samples were sequenced whenever available, with a median time to follow-up of 2 to 3 years after resection. Nonsynonymous mutation counts, determined by whole-exome sequencing of tumor tissue, were related to features of the TCR repertoire. More beta-chain than alpha-chain transcripts were consistently detected, likely reflecting higher beta-chain transcript abundance. In the raw uncorrected reads, each unique combination of TCR and UMI appeared more than ten times on average. At surgery, hundreds of tumor regions, almost 65 matched nontumor lung samples and 45 to 60 PBMC samples were TCR-sequenced for both alpha and beta chains.

The receptor library was made with 5' RACE. The sample was run on a NextSeq 500. The TCR library protocol attached a unique molecular identifier to each TCR cDNA molecule to allow correction of PCR and sequencing errors. Per the original workflow: TCR identification, UMI-based error correction and CDR3 extraction were all carried out with Decombinator tools. Expanded TCRs were defined as those above a frequency of 2 per 1,000, corresponding to the top 1% of the tumor frequency distribution. Renyi diversity was computed with the R vegan package after each repertoire had been subsampled 100 times to 5,000 TCRs. CDR3 similarity networks were constructed using string-kernel similarity of amino acid triplets, with links drawn between CDR3s whose pairwise similarity was above 0.82. The public reads were reanalyzed by TCRdb: fastp trimming at Q25, MiXCR alignment, in-frame beta chains only. Under each unique CDR3 protein, matching rows form one entry showing the most common genes and DNA. The V and J calls reflect TCRdb's pipeline rather than the authors' work. Within this sample are roughly 72,000 distinct CDR3 sequences, with around 9.3% of them counted one time only. The ten biggest clones cover under 2.5% of the sample.

This clonotype was observed at least ten times. The clone's antigen remains unknown. No much larger clone is present one base from it, and per-base qualities are unavailable. Counted from cysteine to phenylalanine, this CDR3 has 14 amino acids. CDR3 DNA is the only sequence kept; it has 42 bases, read in frame from the first base. The germline V gene sets CDR1 to SGHRS and CDR2 to YFSETQ. The V and J ends are trimmed by 0 bases and 4 bases, leaving 11 bases between them. The intended sense of this specimen's time point label: blood at routine non-recurrence follow-up after resection. Whole RNA extracted from tumor and nontumor lung tissue, or from cryopreserved PBMC samples, was used for TCR sequencing without cell sorting. Patients were selected for TCR sequencing only if sufficient RNA was available from at least two tumor regions. What the work shows at the level of the full study, not this receptor alone: Additional single-cell paired TCR alpha and beta sequencing was considered necessary to confirm, at a functional level, the hypothesis that regional TCRs recognize regional mutations. Comparisons of baseline and follow-up blood repertoires included only 14 patients. Ubiquitous expanded tumor TCRs were found in blood more often at tumor resection than at routine follow-up.

Recombination connected TRBV5-1 to TRBJ2-7, and the D gene may be TRBD1, 6 bases matching. Here the sequenced sample was PBMCs, taken at follow-up. This clonotype originated in a female donor with early-stage non-small cell lung cancer. The sequenced DNA is TGCGCCAGCAGCTTGGAAGGGACAACTTACGAGCAGTACTTC. This is translated as CASSLEGTTYEQYF.